This T cell receptor beta chain is drawn from a study of cytomegalovirus exposure and HLA in healthy donors. Study-level points and caveats: The investigators catalogued 164 TCR beta chains as cytomegalovirus-associated.

PCR involved 60 Vbeta and 13 Jbeta primers. This table comes from immunoSEQ multiplex PCR, and its TCRdb copy is limited to in-frame clones, with some not included. The table shows 75,000 to 100,000 clones, with just over 70% occurring only once. For this clone: Antigen specificity is unknown.

Per the germline V gene, CDR1 is SGHVS and CDR2 is FQNEAQ. The junction had 8 bases not matched to a gene; V was cut back by 1 base and J by 7 bases. The CDR3 contains 15 residues. Sequenced sample: PBMCs. The TCR sequence derives from a man between 60 and 75 years old in good health and CMV-seronegative. This chain connects TRBV7-8 to TRBJ1-1; the match to TRBD1 covers 8 bases. In DNA form, the CDR3 reads TGTGCCAGCAGCTTAGAGGCACAGGGGGAGAGTGAAGCTTTCTTT. This encodes CASSLEAQGESEAFF.